The rows below give T cell receptor beta chains drawn from one sample of a study of T cell responses to AZD1222 COVID-19 vaccine. Clones were sequenced by immunoSEQ multiplex PCR, and TCRdb holds only the in-frame ones, with some missing. The top ten hold under 13% of the sample, which has about 98,000 clones, roughly 88% seen once. Sample: peripheral blood, taken on day 0 of MenACWY control vaccination. The receptors were sampled from an adult in good health. CDR3s include the opening cysteine and the closing phenylalanine or tryptophan. Fields, in order: CDR3 length, V gene, J gene, clone size, D gene, CDR3 DNA, CDR3 protein. The D gene is left open where the match is weak. Clone size appears in some rows only: once, few, many, or a class for an expanded clone.

12	TRBV3-1/TRBV3-2	TRBJ2-7	.	.	TGTGCCAGCAGCCACCAGGGCGACGAGCAGTACTTC	CASSHQGDEQYF
14	TRBV10-3	TRBJ1-3	.	.	TGTGCCATCACCGCCGACAGTGACGGAAACACCATATATTTT	CAITADSDGNTIYF
15	TRBV30	TRBJ1-4	.	TRBD1	TGTGCCTGGAGATCCGGGACAGCAGATAATGAAAAACTGTTTTTT	CAWRSGTADNEKLFF
16	TRBV9	TRBJ2-6	.	.	TGTGCCAGCAGCGTAGTCCTTCTCTCTGGGGCCAACGTCCTGACTTTC	CASSVVLLSGANVLTF
15	TRBV7-2	TRBJ2-1	once	TRBD2	TGTGCCAGCAGCTTAGGGACTAGGAGGAACTATGAGCAGTTCTTC	CASSLGTRRNYEQFF
16	TRBV5-6	TRBJ2-2	.	TRBD1	TGTGCCAGCAGCTCACGGGACAGGGGAAACACCGGGGAGCTGTTTTTT	CASSSRDRGNTGELFF
14	TRBV5-4	TRBJ1-4	.	.	TGTGCCAGCAGCTCCCGTTCCCAGGGGGAAAAACTGTTTTTT	CASSSRSQGEKLFF
12	TRBV30	TRBJ1-2	.	.	TGTGCCTGGGACCGGGATAATATTGGCTACACCTTC	CAWDRDNIGYTF
14	TRBV2	TRBJ1-2	.	TRBD1	TGTGCCAGCCGAGGACAGGTTTTTGTCTATGGCTACACCTTC	CASRGQVFVYGYTF
15	TRBV7-3	TRBJ2-7	.	TRBD2	TGTGCCAGCAGCCCGGGGACTAGCGTATCCTACGAGCAGTACTTC	CASSPGTSVSYEQYF
16	TRBV6-5	TRBJ2-1	.	.	TGTGCCAGCAGTTACAGAAAGGGTAGCCTTTACAATGAGCAGTTCTTC	CASSYRKGSLYNEQFF
14	TRBV6-2/TRBV6-3	TRBJ1-5	few	.	TGTGCCAGCAGTGACCCCAGCGCGACTCAGCCCCAGCATTTT	CASSDPSATQPQHF
16	TRBV27	TRBJ1-2	.	TRBD1	TGTGCCAGCAGTTCCGGGACAGGGGCTTTTTTCGTTGGCTACACCTTC	CASSSGTGAFFVGYTF
13	TRBV6-1	TRBJ1-1	few	.	TGTGCCAGCAGTGAACGACAGAGGACTGAAGCTTTCTTT	CASSERQRTEAFF
14	TRBV5-6	TRBJ1-4	.	.	TGTGCCAGCAGCTTACAGGGAGGTCTGGCAAAACTGTTTTTT	CASSLQGGLAKLFF
14	TRBV11-2	TRBJ2-5	.	.	TGTGCCAGCAGCTTAACATTGGGCCAAGAGACCCAGTACTTC	CASSLTLGQETQYF
14	TRBV14	TRBJ1-2	.	.	TGTGCCAGCAGCCGGAGGACAGAAAACTATGGCTACATCTTC	CASSRRTENYGYIF
15	TRBV6-5	TRBJ1-1	.	.	TGTGCCAGCAGTTCCCCCCGGGCAACCAACACTGAAGCTTTCTTT	CASSSPRATNTEAFF
15	TRBV28	TRBJ1-6	.	.	TGTGCCAGCAGCAAACAGCTATCCTATAATTCACCCCTCCACTTT	CASSKQLSYNSPLHF
11	TRBV27	TRBJ2-3	.	TRBD1	TGTGCCAGCACCGAGGACAGGACGCAGTATTTT	CASTEDRTQYF
14	TRBV4-2	TRBJ1-6	.	.	TGTGCCAGCACTCTGGGACCGGATAATTCACCCCTCCACTTT	CASTLGPDNSPLHF
14	TRBV7-8	TRBJ1-6	.	.	TGTGCCAGCAGCTCCCGAGACAGTTCCTCACCCCTCCACTTT	CASSSRDSSSPLHF
15	TRBV5-1	TRBJ1-4	.	TRBD1	TGCGCCAGCATGGGGACAGGGGGCAGAAATGAAAAACTGTTTTTT	CASMGTGGRNEKLFF
18	TRBV27	TRBJ2-2	.	TRBD2	TGTGCCAGCGGTAGGACTAGCGGGACCCTCCTGAACACCGGGGAGCTGTTTTTT	CASGRTSGTLLNTGELFF
15	TRBV6-1	TRBJ2-2	.	.	TGTGCCAGCAGTGAAGATCTAGCGAACACCGGGGAGCTGTTTTTT	CASSEDLANTGELFF
13	TRBV11-2	TRBJ2-1	.	TRBD1	TGTGCCAGCAGCTTAGCAGGGGGCAATGAGCAGTTCTTC	CASSLAGGNEQFF
14	TRBV24-1	TRBJ1-2	.	.	TGTGCCACCAGTGATTTATCGGGGGCCGGTGGCTACACCTTC	CATSDLSGAGGYTF
11	TRBV29-1	TRBJ1-1	.	.	TGCAGCGTTGCTTGGAACACTGAAGCTTTCTTT	CSVAWNTEAFF
15	TRBV6-6	TRBJ1-2	.	TRBD1	TGTGCCAGCAGCCCCTCGAGGGACAGACTCTATGGCTACACCTTC	CASSPSRDRLYGYTF
12	TRBV25-1	TRBJ2-1	.	.	TGTGCCAGCGGTTTATTGAGTACCCAGCAGTTCTTC	CASGLLSTQQFF
16	TRBV18	TRBJ1-1	.	TRBD1	TGTGCCAGCTCAACTACAGGGGCCGGTAGGGACACTGAAGCTTTCTTT	CASSTTGAGRDTEAFF
15	TRBV11-2	TRBJ1-5	once	.	TGTGCCAGCAGCTTAGGGGCAGGGAGCAATCAGCCCCAGCATTTT	CASSLGAGSNQPQHF
13	TRBV7-2	TRBJ1-3	.	.	TGTGCCAGCAGCTTAGTGCGATCAAACACCATATATTTT	CASSLVRSNTIYF
14	TRBV14	TRBJ1-5	once	TRBD1	TGTGCCAGCAGTCCGGGACAGAGCAATCAGCCCCAGCATTTT	CASSPGQSNQPQHF
16	TRBV10-3	TRBJ1-3	.	TRBD1	TGTGCCATCAGTGAGTCGGGACAGGGGGACGGAAACACCATATATTTT	CAISESGQGDGNTIYF
13	TRBV19	TRBJ2-7	.	.	TGTGCCAGTACCCCCCCGGGAGCCTACGAGCAGTACTTC	CASTPPGAYEQYF
13	TRBV7-9	TRBJ2-7	.	.	TGTGCCAGCAGCTTAGGGGCCCGCTACGAGCAGTACTTC	CASSLGARYEQYF
14	TRBV5-1	TRBJ2-5	.	.	TGCGCCAGCAGCTTGGGTACCGAGCAAGAGACCCAGTACTTC	CASSLGTEQETQYF
13	TRBV9	TRBJ1-3	.	.	TGTGCCAGCAGCGTACCATCAGGAAACACCATATATTTT	CASSVPSGNTIYF
14	TRBV7-9	TRBJ1-3	.	.	TGTGCCAGCAGCACTGGGACTTCTGGAAACACCATATATTTT	CASSTGTSGNTIYF
15	TRBV30	TRBJ2-6	.	.	TGTGCCTGGAATCCGGGACATGGTGGGGCCAACGTCCTGACTTTC	CAWNPGHGGANVLTF
13	TRBV5-1	TRBJ2-2	.	.	TGCGCCAGCAGCTTGGGCTCCACCGGGGAGCTGTTTTTT	CASSLGSTGELFF
13	TRBV7-8	TRBJ2-7	.	.	TGTGCCAGCAGACCGAACAGGGGAGGCGAGCAGTACTTC	CASRPNRGGEQYF
16	TRBV7-9	TRBJ2-7	.	TRBD1	TGTGCCAGCAGCTTATATTCGTTGGACAGGGGCGACGAGCAGTACTTC	CASSLYSLDRGDEQYF
13	TRBV4-3	TRBJ2-1	.	.	TGCGCCAGCAGCCAAGATGGCTACAATGAGCAGTTCTTC	CASSQDGYNEQFF
15	TRBV25-1	TRBJ2-7	.	.	TGTGCCAGCAGTGTGAGGAGACAGAGCTCCTACGAGCAGTACTTC	CASSVRRQSSYEQYF
14	TRBV5-8	TRBJ1-1	once	TRBD1	TGTGCCAGCAGCTCAAAAGGGACAGACACTGAAGCTTTCTTT	CASSSKGTDTEAFF
16	TRBV7-2	TRBJ2-5	.	.	TGTGCCAGCAGCTTACGGGGATCGGTAATGGGAGAGACCCAGTACTTC	CASSLRGSVMGETQYF
15	TRBV18	TRBJ1-6	.	TRBD1	TGTGCCAGCTCGCCCGACAGGGAAGGCAATTCACCCCTCCACTTT	CASSPDREGNSPLHF
14	TRBV10-2	TRBJ1-6	.	TRBD1	TGCGCCACCTTCACCGGGACAGGGTTTGCGTCCCTCCACTTT	CATFTGTGFASLHF
12	TRBV5-6	TRBJ2-7	.	.	TGTGCCAGCAGCTTGGCTTCGGGCGAGCAGTACTTC	CASSLASGEQYF
16	TRBV7-2	TRBJ2-2	few	.	TGTGCCAGCAGCTTAAACGGGGGCGAGAACACCGGGGAGCTGTTTTTT	CASSLNGGENTGELFF
15	TRBV19	TRBJ2-3	.	.	TGTGCCAGTAGTATAGTACTGGCCAGCACAGATACGCAGTATTTT	CASSIVLASTDTQYF
14	TRBV4-3	TRBJ2-2	.	.	TGCGCCAGCAGCCGGGGACATGGGACCGGGGAGCTGTTTTTT	CASSRGHGTGELFF
15	TRBV6-1	TRBJ1-5	.	.	TGTGCCAGCAGTGATTCCGGAGGGGGGGCTCAGCCCCAGCATTTT	CASSDSGGGAQPQHF
14	TRBV6-5	TRBJ1-1	.	.	TGTGCCAGCAGGGGGTCTAGGGGAGGCACTGAAGCTTTCTTT	CASRGSRGGTEAFF
11	TRBV7-6	TRBJ2-7	once	.	TGTGCCAGCAGCTTTCTAGCCGAGCAGTACTTC	CASSFLAEQYF
14	TRBV6-4	TRBJ1-2	.	.	TGTGCCAGCGAGGAAATTCCTCGGGGCTATGGCTACACCTTC	CASEEIPRGYGYTF
12	TRBV28	TRBJ1-1	.	.	TGTGCCAGCAGTCAGGAGCCTGAAGGAGATTTCTTT	CASSQEPEGDFF